Listed below are T cell receptor beta chains from one sample, sequenced in a study of siplizumab effects on memory and regulatory T cells. Only in-frame clones appear in the TCRdb table, and some are missing; sequencing was by immunoSEQ multiplex PCR. This sample has around 120,000 clones, with 94% found just once. Sequenced material: non-Treg CD4+ T cells sorted from blood. The receptors here all came from a human donor in good health. Each CDR3 is given with its conserved first and last residue. A D gene is named only where the DNA matches it firmly. Clone size is shown for a subset of rows, as once, few, many or a class of expanded clone.

J: TRBJ1-1
size: -
D: -
V: TRBV19
DNA: TGTGCCAGTATTTCCCTCTGGGAAGCTTTCTTT
CDR3: CASISLWEAFF

J: TRBJ1-4
size: -
D: -
V: TRBV7-2
DNA: TGTGCCAGCAGCCCGCGGACAGCCTCCAGGGGAACTAATGAAAAACTGTTTTTT
CDR3: CASSPRTASRGTNEKLFF

J: TRBJ2-5
size: once
D: -
V: TRBV6-1
DNA: TGTGCCAGCCGAGGCTCGGGACAAGAGACCCAGTACTTC
CDR3: CASRGSGQETQYF

J: TRBJ2-7
size: -
D: TRBD1
V: TRBV11-3
DNA: TGTGCCAGCAGCCCGGGACAGGGAGGCTACGAGCAGTACTTC
CDR3: CASSPGQGGYEQYF

J: TRBJ2-5
size: -
D: -
V: TRBV7-9
DNA: TGTGCCAGCAGCTTGGGCAGGTCTAGGCAAGAGACCCAGTACTTC
CDR3: CASSLGRSRQETQYF

J: TRBJ1-2
size: -
D: TRBD1
V: TRBV2
DNA: TGTGCCAGCATTTACAGGACAGGGGACTTCTATGGCTACACCTTC
CDR3: CASIYRTGDFYGYTF

J: TRBJ1-4
size: -
D: -
V: TRBV6-5
DNA: TGTGCCAGCAGTTACTCCCCGGCGGCGGGGCGTGAAAAACTGTTTTTT
CDR3: CASSYSPAAGREKLFF

J: TRBJ1-4
size: -
D: TRBD1
V: TRBV6-1
DNA: TGTGCCAGCATCCCCAGACAGGGGGCTGGTGAAAAACTGTTTTTT
CDR3: CASIPRQGAGEKLFF

J: TRBJ2-3
size: -
D: -
V: TRBV7-3
DNA: TGTGCCAGCAGTTCCTCCGGGGATACGCAGTATTTT
CDR3: CASSSSGDTQYF

J: TRBJ2-7
size: -
D: -
V: TRBV6-1
DNA: TGTGCCAGCAGTCGGGGCTCGGCCTTCGGCTACGAGCAGTACTTC
CDR3: CASSRGSAFGYEQYF

J: TRBJ2-5
size: -
D: -
V: TRBV5-1
DNA: TGCGCCAGCAGCTTGTCCCAAGAGACCCAGTACTTC
CDR3: CASSLSQETQYF

J: TRBJ2-1
size: -
D: -
V: TRBV18
DNA: TGTGCCAGCTCACCTTTGGCCGGTCCGGGAGATTCTAGGAATGAGCAGTTCTTC
CDR3: CASSPLAGPGDSRNEQFF

J: TRBJ1-2
size: -
D: -
V: TRBV7-9
DNA: TGTGCCAGCAGCCCGACAGGAGTCTATGGCTACACCTTC
CDR3: CASSPTGVYGYTF

J: TRBJ1-2
size: -
D: -
V: TRBV5-1
DNA: TGCGCCAGCAGCTTGGCCGTGCCAAACTATGGCTACACCTTC
CDR3: CASSLAVPNYGYTF

J: TRBJ2-7
size: once
D: -
V: TRBV5-6
DNA: TGTGCCAGCAGCCGGAGGGGAGTTGGCGGACCCAACTCCTACGAGCAGTACTTC
CDR3: CASSRRGVGGPNSYEQYF

J: TRBJ2-2
size: -
D: TRBD1
V: TRBV6-1
DNA: TGTGCCATCAGTCCAGGGGGCGCTGGCACCGGGGAGCTGTTTTTT
CDR3: CAISPGGAGTGELFF

J: TRBJ1-6
size: -
D: TRBD1
V: TRBV5-1
DNA: TGCGCCAGCAGTTGGGACAGGGGGGGATCACCCCTCCACTTT
CDR3: CASSWDRGGSPLHF

J: TRBJ1-5
size: -
D: -
V: TRBV18
DNA: TGTGCCAGCTCACCACTAAATAGCAATCAGCCCCAGCATTTT
CDR3: CASSPLNSNQPQHF

J: TRBJ2-3
size: -
D: TRBD2
V: TRBV6-5
DNA: TGTGCCAGCAGTCGAGGAGCGGGGGTTTCAGATACGCAGTATTTT
CDR3: CASSRGAGVSDTQYF

J: TRBJ2-7
size: -
D: TRBD1
V: TRBV6-5
DNA: TGTGCCAGCAGAAACCAGGACAGGGGAACCTACGAGCAGTACTTC
CDR3: CASRNQDRGTYEQYF

J: TRBJ2-3
size: -
D: -
V: TRBV10-3
DNA: TGTGCCATCAGCGACCTTACAGGGTCAGATACGCAGTATTTT
CDR3: CAISDLTGSDTQYF

J: TRBJ1-5
size: -
D: -
V: TRBV6-6
DNA: TGTGCCAGCAGTCCACGGCTTCAGCCCCAGCATTTT
CDR3: CASSPRLQPQHF

J: TRBJ2-5
size: -
D: -
V: TRBV30
DNA: TGTGCCTGGAGTGTAGCGGGCCGGGAGACCCAGTACTTC
CDR3: CAWSVAGRETQYF

J: TRBJ2-5
size: -
D: -
V: TRBV5-1
DNA: TGCGCCAGCAGCCTTCTTCAGGCCCGAGAGACCCAGTACTTC
CDR3: CASSLLQARETQYF

J: TRBJ2-2
size: once
D: -
V: TRBV19
DNA: TGTGCCAGCCGTCTCGGGACGAACACCGGGGAGCTGTTTTTT
CDR3: CASRLGTNTGELFF

J: TRBJ1-5
size: once
D: -
V: TRBV5-5
DNA: TGTGCCAGCAGCTTGGATGGAGGGTGGAATCAGCCCCAGCATTTT
CDR3: CASSLDGGWNQPQHF

J: TRBJ1-1
size: -
D: -
V: TRBV18
DNA: TGTGCCAGCTCAGGGGGAACGAACACTGAAGCTTTCTTT
CDR3: CASSGGTNTEAFF

J: TRBJ2-6
size: -
D: -
V: TRBV7-3
DNA: TGTGCCAGCAGCTTAAGGGTCCCAGGTCCCCTATCTGGGGCCAACGTCCTGACTTTC
CDR3: CASSLRVPGPLSGANVLTF

J: TRBJ2-3
size: -
D: -
V: TRBV7-9
DNA: TGTGCCAGCAGCTTCTTCGGCGGAGGGGCAGATACGCAGTATTTT
CDR3: CASSFFGGGADTQYF

J: TRBJ1-1
size: -
D: TRBD1
V: TRBV5-1
DNA: TGCGCCAGCAGCTTGCGAACAGGGGGGAGCACTGAAGCTTTCTTT
CDR3: CASSLRTGGSTEAFF

J: TRBJ2-5
size: few
D: -
V: TRBV11-2
DNA: TGTGCCAGCAGCTTAGTAAAGACCCCCTACGGAGAGACCCAGTACTTC
CDR3: CASSLVKTPYGETQYF

J: TRBJ2-5
size: -
D: TRBD1
V: TRBV7-9
DNA: TGTGCCAGCAGATCAGGGGGAGAGACCCAGTACTTC
CDR3: CASRSGGETQYF

J: TRBJ1-2
size: -
D: TRBD1
V: TRBV4-1
DNA: TGCGCCAGCAGCCAAGGGGCAGGGGGTTTACGTGGCTACACCTTC
CDR3: CASSQGAGGLRGYTF